This TCR beta chain was sequenced during a study of regulatory T cells in long-lasting Graves disease. Arm-PCR of CDR3 regions and iRepertoire HTBI primers were used to build TCR beta libraries. In the original analysis: Overall, samples carried around 60 TRBV and 14 TRBJ segments. MiXCR was run by TCRdb on the multiplex PCR reads, yielding one entry per CDR3 protein. TCRdb, not the original authors, processed these V and J calls. Here the sample spans fewer than 650,000 distinct CDR3 sequences, roughly 15% being singletons. Specified time point: newly diagnosed GD, antithyroid drugs for less than 3 months. RNA from PBMCs was the source of the TCR library. This sample was shared with a second study, whose subject was T cells in Graves' hyperthyroidism and ophthalmopathy. That paper states: Together with thyroid ultrasound, orbital computed tomography, serum thyroxine and TRAb, clinical symptoms were used for diagnoses. Clonotypes that were expanded in thyroid above 0.001 mostly appeared in blood too. Before onset, by a median of around 6.4 months, the model predicted ophthalmopathy.

This material consisted of peripheral blood mononuclear cells (PBMCs), taken at new diagnosis, from a patient treated with antithyroid drugs. The receptor comes from a man between 18 and 35 years old with Graves disease.

The CDR3 DNA reads as TGCGCCAGCAGCTTGGCCTTGTGGGAGGGAAATCCAGATACGCAGTATTTT. Translation gives CASSLALWEGNPDTQYF. The V and J genes are TRBV5-1 and TRBJ2-3, with 7 nucleotides matching TRBD2. The CDR3 loop spans 17 amino acids. V was pared by 0 bases and J by 4 bases, with 11 bases of the junction left unmatched. From germline, CDR1 is SGHRS and CDR2 YFSETQ. The full variable domain, rest sourced from reference TRBV5-1 and TRBJ2-3, is KAGVTQTPRYLIKTRGQQVTLSCSPISGHRSVSWYQQTPGQGLQFLFEYFSETQRNKGNFPGRFSGRQFSNSRSEMNVSTLELGDSALYLCASSLALWEGNPDTQYFGPGTRLTVL.